The following is a TCR beta chain sequence with its context. Its target is not known. Germline CDR1 is GTSNPN and CDR2 is SVGIG (reference sequence). CDR3 size: 11 residues. Deletions cut 0 bases from V and 6 bases from J, with 5 bases between. The data are from a study of cytomegalovirus exposure and HLA in healthy donors. Study observations and caveats: Researchers counted around 180 TCR beta chains as cytomegalovirus-associated.

The table came from immunoSEQ multiplex PCR; TCRdb's copy has only in-frame clones and leaves some out. The table records roughly 150,000 clones, approximately 90% of them present only once. What was sequenced was PBMCs. The origin of this receptor is a man younger than 35 in good health and CMV-seronegative. The rearrangement uses TRBV30 and TRBJ2-5; D is undetermined. CDR3 amino acids: CAWSVSQTQYF. Here the CDR3 DNA reads TGTGCCTGGAGTGTCTCTCAGACCCAGTACTTC. Looking up the rest from reference TRBV30 and TRBJ2-5 gives the full variable domain: SQTIHQWPATLVQPVGSPLSLECTVEGTSNPNLYWYRQAAGRGLQLLFYSVGIGQISSEVPQNLSASRPQDRQFILSSKKLLLSDSGFYLCAWSVSQTQYFGPGTRLLVL.